What follows are 20 T cell receptor beta chains derived from one specimen sequenced in a study of blood T cells in healthy people across ages. A J-beta primer mix and a sample-barcoded 5' primer were used in a second PCR of about 7 to 12 cycles. TCRdb reanalysed the 5' RACE reads using MiXCR and keeps one entry per CDR3 protein. The sample yields approximately 1.5 million distinct CDR3 sequences, 35% to 45% seen once. The sample comprised blood. These receptors originate from a woman aged 18-30 years in good health.

A few counts support this clonotype. J is TRBJ2-1 and V is TRBV11-2; TRBD2 aligns across 11 bases. The CDR3 loop spans 16 amino acids. V trimming: 6 bases; J trimming: 1 base; junction bases outside the gene matches: 5. The germline CDR1 and CDR2 sequences are SGHAT and FQNNGV. The CDR3 here is CASRSTSGGSYNEQFF. The CDR3 DNA reads TGTGCCAGCAGATCCACTAGCGGGGGTTCCTACAATGAGCAGTTCTTC.

This clonotype was observed once. A read error may account for a junction end that differs from germline. The V and J genes are TRBV19 and TRBJ2-2; D remains unclear. Germline V lookup: CDR1 LNHDA, CDR2 SQIVND (reference sequence). The CDR3 runs 13 residues. The CDR3 here is CASSSHPPGELFF. The CDR3 DNA sequence: TGTGCTAGTAGCTCACACCCCCCCGGGGAGCTGTTTTTT.

This clonotype was detected a few times. CDR3 residues: CASRGEVYTGELFF. The CDR3 region has the DNA TGTGCCAGCAGGGGGGAAGTTTACACCGGGGAGCTGTTTTTT. The rearrangement uses TRBV6-5 and TRBJ2-2; possibly TRBD1 or TRBD2 for D (5 bases each). CDR1 is MNHEY and CDR2 is SVGAGI in the germline V gene. The CDR3 runs to 14 residues. Between the trimmed V and J ends, which lost 6 bases and 3 bases, there was a span of 11 bases.

The rearrangement uses TRBV5-1 and TRBJ2-7, with a possible D match to TRBD1 (5 bases). This CDR3 has 15 residues. Trimming shortened V by 0 bases and J by 5 bases, and 15 bases separated the two germline ends. Germline lookup yields CDR1 SGHRS and CDR2 YFSETQ. CDR3 in amino acids: CASSLVWSGPNEQYF. The CDR3 nucleotides are TGCGCCAGCAGCTTGGTTTGGTCAGGGCCCAACGAGCAGTACTTC.

This clonotype has a handful of counts. The chain carries TRBV28 and TRBJ2-3; 7 bases line up with TRBD2. CDR1 MDHEN and CDR2 SYDVKM come from the germline V gene. The CDR3 is 15 residues long. V lost 3 bases, J lost 8 bases, and 11 bases stayed unmatched. CDR3 in amino acids: CASSFAGTPGGTQYF. CDR3 coding DNA: TGTGCCAGCAGTTTTGCAGGGACCCCGGGGGGTACGCAGTATTTT. The variable domain in full, completed from reference TRBV28 and TRBJ2-3, reads DVKVTQSSRYLVKRTGEKVFLECVQDMDHENMFWYRQDPGLGLRLIYFSYDVKMKEKGDIPEGYSVSREKKERFSLILESASTNQTSMYLCASSFAGTPGGTQYFGPGTRLTVL.

This clonotype showed up just a few times. The chain employs TRBV6-2 or TRBV6-3 and TRBJ1-2; D call uncertain. Per germline, CDR1 MNHEY and CDR2 SVGEGT. The length of the CDR3 is 12 residues. Trimming took off 1 base at V and 6 bases at J, with 6 bases between the two ends. The CDR3 here is CASSYLGNGYTF. In DNA form, the CDR3 reads TGTGCCAGCAGTTACTTGGGTAATGGCTACACCTTC.

This clonotype has a handful of counts. The rearrangement uses TRBV12-3 or TRBV12-4 and TRBJ1-5; a possible D gene is TRBD1 (5 bases). The V end lost 6 bases, the J end lost 5 bases, and 11 bases lay between the germline ends. The CDR3 loop spans 13 amino acids. CDR3 amino acids: CASRTGPYQPQHF. DNA of the CDR3: TGTGCCAGCAGGACGGGACCCTATCAGCCCCAGCATTTT.

The rearrangement links TRBV4-1 to TRBJ1-2; D gene unclear. Per the germline V gene, CDR1 is MGHRA and CDR2 is YSYEKL. The CDR3 runs 14 residues. The V gene lost 0 bases and the J gene lost 4 bases, with 9 bases spanning the gap. The CDR3 here is CASSQDPKSYGYTF. The CDR3 nucleotides are TGCGCCAGCAGCCAAGACCCCAAGTCCTATGGCTACACCTTC.

The chain links TRBV7-2 to TRBJ1-2; D possibly corresponds to TRBD1 (5 bases). Germline CDR1 reads SGHTA; CDR2 reads FQGNSA. V gave up 5 bases and J gave up 7 bases, with 14 bases separating them. This CDR3 spans 13 amino acids. This CDR3 reads CASSAIRVVGYTF. In nucleotides, the CDR3 is TGTGCCAGCAGCGCAATCAGGGTCGTTGGCTACACCTTC.

This clonotype appeared a single time. The J gene is TRBJ2-7, the V gene TRBV6-2 or TRBV6-3, with 10 bases fitting TRBD2. The CDR3 runs 18 residues. Germline V gene data show CDR1 as MNHEY and CDR2 as SVGEGT. V shed 0 bases and J 5 bases; nucleotides not matched to a gene: 13. The CDR3 sequence is CASSYSGAASGSRHEQYF. In DNA, the CDR3 is TGTGCCAGCAGTTACTCGGGTGCGGCTAGCGGGAGTCGCCACGAGCAGTACTTC.

This chain joins TRBV30 and TRBJ1-5; a weak D match, TRBD1 (6 bases). From germline, CDR1 is GTSNPN and CDR2 SVGIG (reference sequence). The CDR3 sequence is 14 residues long. The germline V and J ends were trimmed by 1 base and 4 bases, with 11 bases remaining between them. The CDR3 is CAWSDGQSNQPQHF. The CDR3 region has the DNA TGTGCCTGGAGTGATGGACAGAGTAATCAGCCCCAGCATTTT. Filled out from reference TRBV30 and TRBJ1-5, the complete variable domain reads SQTIHQWPATLVQPVGSPLSLECTVEGTSNPNLYWYRQAAGRGLQLLFYSVGIGQISSEVPQNLSASRPQDRQFILSSKKLLLSDSGFYLCAWSDGQSNQPQHFGDGTRLSIL.

This clonotype was seen more than once but under ten times. CDR3 bases: TGCGCCAGCAGCCAAGATATGGGAGAGGTCTACAATGAGCAGTTCTTC. It encodes CASSQDMGEVYNEQFF. This sequence joins TRBV4-3 and TRBJ2-1; maybe TRBD2 (5 bases). Germline V gene lookup returns CDR1 LGHNA and CDR2 YSLEER. Trimming removed 0 bases at V and 3 bases at J, with 12 bases between. The CDR3 spans 16 residues.

This clonotype was detected a few times. The rearrangement joins TRBV7-2 to TRBJ1-2; D gene ambiguous. V gave up 2 bases and J gave up 4 bases, with 8 bases separating them. CDR3 length: 13 amino acids. Germline CDR1 is SGHTA and CDR2 is FQGNSA. This chain's CDR3 is CASSLTIVYGYTF. CDR3 nucleotides: TGTGCCAGCAGCTTAACGATAGTCTATGGCTACACCTTC. Based on the CDR3 plus reference TRBV7-2 and TRBJ1-2, the full variable domain is GAGVSQSPSNKVTEKGKDVELRCDPISGHTALYWYRQSLGQGLEFLIYFQGNSAPDKSGLPSDRFSAERTGGSVSTLTIQRTQQEDSAVYLCASSLTIVYGYTFGSGTRLTVV.

CDR3 sequence reads: CASSLEGARTGAIYGYTF. The CDR3 region has the DNA TGTGCCAGCAGCCTAGAGGGTGCCCGGACAGGGGCCATCTATGGCTACACCTTC. The V gene is TRBV7-8, the J gene TRBJ1-2, with 9 positions matching TRBD1. The CDR3 contains 18 residues. Unmatched junction bases numbered 17, after V lost 5 bases and J lost 4 bases. From germline, CDR1 is SGHVS and CDR2 FQNEAQ.

V is TRBV20-1 and J is TRBJ2-7, with 7 bases fitting TRBD2. The V segment lost 3 bases and the J segment 5 bases; nucleotides outside the gene matches: 13. The CDR3 has 15 amino acids. Germline CDR1 and CDR2: DFQATT and SNEGSKA (reference sequence). CDR3 sequence: CSASPGGRETHEQYF. DNA of the CDR3: TGCAGTGCTAGTCCCGGAGGGCGGGAGACCCACGAGCAGTACTTC.

This clonotype occurred once. The chain is built from TRBV29-1 and TRBJ2-5, with D unresolved. This CDR3 has 13 amino acids. CDR1 and CDR2 (germline): SQVTM, ANQGSEA. Trimming removed 2 bases from V and 5 bases from J, with 12 bases in between. The CDR3 here is CSVEPNQWETQYF. The CDR3 DNA follows: TGCAGCGTTGAACCTAACCAGTGGGAGACCCAGTACTTC.

This clonotype appeared a few times. The chain has TRBV7-2 and TRBJ2-7, with a weak D call TRBD1 (6 bases). Germline V gene lookup returns CDR1 SGHTA and CDR2 FQGNSA. This CDR3 has 14 amino acids. Trimming took off 3 bases at V and 5 bases at J, with 14 bases between the two ends. CDR3 coding DNA: TGTGCCAGCAGCTTCCAAACAGGGCCTGACGAGCAGTACTTC. It specifies CASSFQTGPDEQYF.

V and J are TRBV5-1 and TRBJ2-1; the D is unclear. Germline V lookup: CDR1 SGHRS, CDR2 YFSETQ. V lost 0 bases, J lost 0 bases, and 7 bases lay in between. The CDR3 has 15 residues. For the CDR3, the DNA is TGCGCCAGCAGCTTGGAACAGAGCTCCTACAATGAGCAGTTCTTC. The encoded protein is CASSLEQSSYNEQFF.

The genes are TRBV6-5 and TRBJ2-1, with D unclear. Trimming removed 0 bases at V and 9 bases at J, with 9 bases between. The CDR3 totals 13 residues. Germline CDR1 is MNHEY and CDR2 is SVGAGI. As DNA, the CDR3 is TGTGCCAGCAGTTACTCCACAGCGTTTGAGCAGTTCTTC. Translating gives CASSYSTAFEQFF.

This clonotype was counted a few times. V is TRBV6-4 and J is TRBJ2-1; D gene uncertain. The germline gives CDR1 MRHNA, CDR2 SNTAGT. The CDR3 is made up of 13 amino acids. V lost 6 bases, J lost 9 bases, and 15 bases lay in between. The CDR3 sequence: CASSLDDHIEQFF. The CDR3 DNA is TGTGCCAGCAGCTTAGACGATCACATTGAGCAGTTCTTC.